The entry below describes one T cell receptor beta chain. This sample stems from a study of cytomegalovirus exposure and HLA in healthy donors. Researchers ran the PCR with 60 Vbeta and 13 Jbeta primers. Sequencing was performed with immunoSEQ multiplex PCR; in TCRdb, only in-frame clones are kept and a portion is missing. The data show some 200,000 clones, 80% to 85% seen once. V lost 0 bases and J lost 2, with 9 bases in between. Germline V gene data show CDR1 as SGHKS and CDR2 as YYEKEE (reference sequence). This CDR3 region has 14 residues. The chain is built from TRBV5-5 and TRBJ2-7; D unclear. The sequenced material came from PBMCs. The sequence was collected from a man between 35 and 55 years old in good health and CMV-seropositive. Written as DNA, the CDR3 is TGTGCCAGCAGCTTGGTGCCAGAAGCCTACGAGCAGTACTTC. This sequence encodes CASSLVPEAYEQYF.